This TCR beta chain stems from a study of cytomegalovirus exposure and HLA in healthy donors. Sequencing used immunoSEQ multiplex PCR; TCRdb keeps in-frame clones, though not all of them. The top ten hold approximately 1.4% of the sample, which has about 110,000 clones, roughly 90% seen once. An approximately 130-subject validation cohort, separate from the roughly 670-subject first cohort, supplied the donors. CDR1 GTSNPN and CDR2 SVGIG come from the germline V gene (reference sequence). With 5 bases clipped from V and 0 bases from J, the junction kept 6 bases outside the gene matches. The CDR3 runs to 14 residues. General observations from the study: In vitro, a few CMV-associated chains proved specific for CMV antigens. The study designated 150 or so TCR beta chains cytomegalovirus-associated.

Notes on this clone: Its antigen is unknown.

The origin of this receptor is a woman aged 30 to 39 in good health and CMV-seropositive. The source material was PBMCs. V usage is TRBV30 and J usage is TRBJ1-2; TRBD1 agrees at 7 bases. The CDR3 region is CAWAGDSPNYGYTF. DNA of the CDR3: TGTGCCTGGGCTGGGGACAGCCCTAACTATGGCTACACCTTC. Looking up the rest from reference TRBV30 and TRBJ1-2 gives the full variable domain: SQTIHQWPATLVQPVGSPLSLECTVEGTSNPNLYWYRQAAGRGLQLLFYSVGIGQISSEVPQNLSASRPQDRQFILSSKKLLLSDSGFYLCAWAGDSPNYGYTFGSGTRLTVV.